These T cell receptor beta chains were read from a single sample in a study of blood T cell repertoires in COVID-19. Sequencing used immunoSEQ multiplex PCR; TCRdb keeps in-frame clones, though not all of them. The sample has 140,000 to 150,000 clones; about 87% are singletons. Sample: PBMCs or T cells enriched from blood (not recorded which). The receptors shown here come from a man aged 60-69 years who had recovered from COVID-19. The CDR3 runs from the conserved cysteine through the conserved F or W. The D gene is left open where the match is weak. Clone size is given for some rows only: seen once, a few or many times, or a class if the clone is expanded.

d_call	v_call	j_call	clone_size	cdr3_nt	cdr3_aa
.	TRBV7-9	TRBJ2-3	once	TGTGCCAGCAGCTTAGGACCAGGGATGGATACGCAGTATTTT	CASSLGPGMDTQYF
TRBD1	TRBV7-2	TRBJ2-3	.	TGTGCCAGCAGCGAAAGACAGGGGGGAGGGCAGTATTTT	CASSERQGGGQYF
.	TRBV19	TRBJ2-5	.	TGTGCCAGTAGTTTTGCAGGGGCAGAGACCCAGTACTTC	CASSFAGAETQYF
.	TRBV7-8	TRBJ2-2	.	TGTGCCAGCAGCTTAGCACAGGGCAACGGGGAGCTGTTTTTT	CASSLAQGNGELFF
TRBD1	TRBV7-8	TRBJ2-3	.	TGTGCCAGCAGCCGGGACAGGGGGCAAGATACGCAGTATTTT	CASSRDRGQDTQYF
TRBD1	TRBV6-5	TRBJ1-2	.	TGTGCCAGCAGTCCTGCAGGGGGCCAAGGCTACACCTTC	CASSPAGGQGYTF
.	TRBV7-9	TRBJ1-2	.	TGTGCCAGCAGCTTCGAGGGCCGCGGTGGCTACACCTTC	CASSFEGRGGYTF
.	TRBV10-2	TRBJ1-1	.	TGCGCCAGCAGCCCGGGACAGAACACTGAAGCTTTCTTT	CASSPGQNTEAFF
TRBD1	TRBV7-9	TRBJ1-4	once	TGTGCCAGCAGCCAAGGGACAGGGGGAAGTGAAAAACTGTTTTTT	CASSQGTGGSEKLFF
TRBD1	TRBV4-1	TRBJ1-3	.	TGCGCCAGCAGCCATGATGGGACAGAAGGAAACACCATATATTTT	CASSHDGTEGNTIYF
TRBD1	TRBV6-5	TRBJ1-2	.	TGTGCCAGCACCACAGGGGGCACGGGCTACACCTTC	CASTTGGTGYTF
TRBD1	TRBV5-1	TRBJ1-6	.	TGCGCCAGCAGCCGGAATGGACAGGCAAGGAACTCACCCCTCCACTTT	CASSRNGQARNSPLHF
.	TRBV6-1	TRBJ1-2	.	TGTGCCAGCAGTGAGTGGCGGGTCAATGGCTACACCTTC	CASSEWRVNGYTF
TRBD1	TRBV5-4	TRBJ2-1	.	TGTGCCAGCAGCTCCCCCGGGACAGGGACGAATGAGCAGTTCTTC	CASSSPGTGTNEQFF
TRBD1	TRBV30	TRBJ2-1	.	TGTGCCTGGATGACAGGGGGAAACGAGCAGTTCTTC	CAWMTGGNEQFF
TRBD1	TRBV28	TRBJ1-2	.	TGTGCCAGCAGTTCCGGACAGGGCGCCGAAGGCTATGGCTACACCTTC	CASSSGQGAEGYGYTF
.	TRBV30	TRBJ2-7	.	TGTGCCGGTTCGACAGCCTACGAGCAGTACTTC	CAGSTAYEQYF
TRBD2	TRBV3-1/TRBV3-2	TRBJ2-6	once	TGTGCCAGCAGCAAGGAACTAGCGGGAACGGGGGCCAACGTCCTGACTTTC	CASSKELAGTGANVLTF
TRBD2	TRBV7-8	TRBJ2-7	.	TGTGCCAGCAGCCCCGGGACTAGGCAGTACTTC	CASSPGTRQYF
TRBD2	TRBV7-8	TRBJ2-1	.	TGTGCCAGCAGCCTTCGCCTAATACTAGCGGGGGTCCTCAATGAGCAGTTCTTC	CASSLRLILAGVLNEQFF
.	TRBV6-5	TRBJ1-5	.	TGTGCCAGCAGCCTAAACAGGGCAAGCAATCAGCCCCAGCATTTT	CASSLNRASNQPQHF
.	TRBV29-1	TRBJ2-7	.	TGCAGCGTTTTCCGGTCGGGTCGGGCGGGCGAGCAGTACTTC	CSVFRSGRAGEQYF
.	TRBV30	TRBJ1-2	.	TGTGCCGTAAGGACAGAGGCAAACTATGGCTACACCTTC	CAVRTEANYGYTF
TRBD2	TRBV5-1	TRBJ2-3	.	TGCGCCAGCAGCTTTGCCGGGGGGGATACAGATACGCAGTATTTT	CASSFAGGDTDTQYF
TRBD1	TRBV7-6	TRBJ1-3	.	TGTGCCAGCAGCTTGAGGGACAGGGGGCTTGGAAACACCATATATTTT	CASSLRDRGLGNTIYF
.	TRBV7-8	TRBJ2-3	.	TGTGCCAGCAGCCCAACTAGGCCAGATACGCAGTATTTT	CASSPTRPDTQYF
TRBD2	TRBV19	TRBJ2-1	.	TGTGCCAGTAGTCTACGCGAGGGGACTAGCGGGAGAAAAAATGAGCAGTTCTTC	CASSLREGTSGRKNEQFF
.	TRBV19	TRBJ2-5	.	TGTGCCAGTAGTCATGGGGGCCAGCAGACCCAGTACTTC	CASSHGGQQTQYF
.	TRBV10-2	TRBJ1-1	.	TGCGCCAGCAGTTCCGGGCGGGCTGAAGCTTTCTTT	CASSSGRAEAFF
TRBD2	TRBV11-2	TRBJ2-1	.	TGTGCCAGCAGCCTTAGCGGGAGGGATGAGCAGTTCTTC	CASSLSGRDEQFF
TRBD1	TRBV5-6	TRBJ1-1	.	TGTGCCAGCAGCCCGGACAGGGGTTGGAACACTGAAGCTTTCTTT	CASSPDRGWNTEAFF
TRBD2	TRBV3-1/TRBV3-2	TRBJ2-4	.	TGTGCCAGCAGCCAGGGAAAAGCGGGATTAGCCAAAAACATTCAGTACTTC	CASSQGKAGLAKNIQYF
.	TRBV5-8	TRBJ1-5	.	TGTGCCAGCAGCTGGACAGTTGGCAATCAGCCCCAGCATTTT	CASSWTVGNQPQHF
.	TRBV18	TRBJ2-3	.	TGTGCCAGCTCAGCTCGGGGTCCTAGCACAGATACGCAGTATTTT	CASSARGPSTDTQYF
.	TRBV5-8	TRBJ2-3	.	TGTGCCAGCAGCTTGGTTGGCAGCACAGATACGCAGTATTTT	CASSLVGSTDTQYF
.	TRBV7-2	TRBJ2-1	.	TGTGCCAGCAGCTCCGAAGGGGCCTCCTACAATGAGCAGTTCTTC	CASSSEGASYNEQFF
TRBD2	TRBV10-3	TRBJ2-5	.	TGTGCCATCAGTGGGGGGGGAAACCAAGAGACCCAGTACTTC	CAISGGGNQETQYF
.	TRBV27	TRBJ2-7	few	TGTGCCAGCAGTTTAAGTGACAGGCCCCACTACGAGCAGTACTTC	CASSLSDRPHYEQYF
.	TRBV24-1	TRBJ2-5	.	TGTGCCACCAACGACAGGAGGCAAGAGACCCAGTACTTC	CATNDRRQETQYF
.	TRBV6-2/TRBV6-3	TRBJ2-2	once	TGTGCCAGCAGTTGGCCGGGAACCGGGGAGCTGTTTTTT	CASSWPGTGELFF
TRBD1	TRBV14	TRBJ1-2	.	TGTGCCAGCAGCCAACAAGGACAGGGGCTTTCCTATGGCTACACCTTC	CASSQQGQGLSYGYTF